This is a list of T cell receptor beta chains from one sample in a study of OX40 agonist ivuxolimab in advanced cancers. Repertoires were generated with immunoSEQ multiplex PCR, while TCRdb's copy carries only in-frame clones and drops some. The sample gives some 100,000 clones, 89% of which show up once; around 0.16% is in the top ten. Sequenced here: CD4+ or CD8+ T cells sorted from blood, sampled in a trial of the OX40 agonist ivuxolimab. These receptors came from an adult with an advanced solid tumor such as melanoma, head and neck, liver or kidney cancer. Each CDR3 is given with its conserved first and last residue. Each record gives: V gene, CDR3 protein.

TRBV7-9 CASQANRGSQHF
TRBV19 CASSIKAGSNTGELFF
TRBV11-2 CASSLAYGNTEAFF
TRBV5-1 CASSMFGSYNEQFF
TRBV6-1 CASSGTEYEQYF
TRBV18 CASSSNRGNTIYF
TRBV5-1 CASSTPGQTYGYTF
TRBV14 CASSHSSYEQYF
TRBV4-2 CASSQDTQGEAFF
TRBV29-1 CSVQKGNEQFF
TRBV28 CASAWTDTQYF
TRBV4-1 CASSQDVQGHRLYEQYF
TRBV7-9 CASRTGTSERNEQFF
TRBV9 CASSVSKRETYTGELFF
TRBV18 CASSPNGQLEKQFF
TRBV7-7 CASSPILAEGSYNEQFF
TRBV30 CAGRGGRGSNEQFF
TRBV9 CASSVGETKNIQYF
TRBV27 CASSLAIPQGRKRSYEQYF
TRBV15 CATSRGVGQAGASGRINEQYF
TRBV7-2 CASSLVGGSNQPQHF
TRBV7-9 CASSPSTRMNTEAFF
TRBV9 CASSVTGLNSPLHF
TRBV6-1 CASSEMNRGQPQHF
TRBV6-1 CASSGTGSTDTQYF
TRBV30 CASYAGKSSYNEQFF
TRBV7-9 CASSAGDRGPANEKLFF
TRBV9 CASSGPRDGGYTF
TRBV5-1 CASSSQTGGSSEAFF
TRBV5-1 CASSLEGAGANVLTF
TRBV10-1 CASSFSGTYEQYF
TRBV7-8 CASSFQQGASDTQYF
TRBV5-6 CASSLTSGRPDTQYF
TRBV30 CAWRQVGSGANVLTF
TRBV7-9 CASSLEGGGYTF
TRBV11-3 CASSYRAGTRDYNEQFF